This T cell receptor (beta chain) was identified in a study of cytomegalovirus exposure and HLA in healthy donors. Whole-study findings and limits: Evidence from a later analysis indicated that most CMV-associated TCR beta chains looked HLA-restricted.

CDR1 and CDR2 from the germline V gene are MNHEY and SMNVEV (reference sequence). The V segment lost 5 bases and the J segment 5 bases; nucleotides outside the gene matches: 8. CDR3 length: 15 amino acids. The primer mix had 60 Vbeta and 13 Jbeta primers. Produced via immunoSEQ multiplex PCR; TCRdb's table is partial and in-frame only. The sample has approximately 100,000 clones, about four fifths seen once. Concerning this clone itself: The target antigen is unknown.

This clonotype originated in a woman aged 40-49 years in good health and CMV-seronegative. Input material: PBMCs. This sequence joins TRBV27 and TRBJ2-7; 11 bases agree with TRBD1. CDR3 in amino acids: CASSPRTGGRNEQYF. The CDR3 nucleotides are TGTGCCAGCAGTCCACGGACAGGGGGCCGCAACGAGCAGTACTTC.